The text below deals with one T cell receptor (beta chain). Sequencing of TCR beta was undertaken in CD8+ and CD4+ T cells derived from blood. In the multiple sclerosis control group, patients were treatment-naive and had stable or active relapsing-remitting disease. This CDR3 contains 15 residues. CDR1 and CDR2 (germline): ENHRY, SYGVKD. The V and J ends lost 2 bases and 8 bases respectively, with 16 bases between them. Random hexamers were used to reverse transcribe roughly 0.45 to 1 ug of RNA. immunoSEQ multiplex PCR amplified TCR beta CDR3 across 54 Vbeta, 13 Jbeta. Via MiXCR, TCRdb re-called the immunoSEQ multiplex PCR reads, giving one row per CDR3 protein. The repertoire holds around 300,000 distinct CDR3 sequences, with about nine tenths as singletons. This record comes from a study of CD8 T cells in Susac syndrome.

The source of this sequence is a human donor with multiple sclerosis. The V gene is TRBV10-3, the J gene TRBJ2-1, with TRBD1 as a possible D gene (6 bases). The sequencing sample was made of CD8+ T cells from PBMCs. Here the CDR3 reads CAISEPGVHGDEQFF. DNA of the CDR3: TGTGCCATCAGTGAGCCAGGGGTTCACGGCGATGAGCAGTTCTTC.